This entry concerns a single T cell receptor (beta chain). This sample was included in a study of blood T cell repertoires in COVID-19. Between the trimmed V and J ends, which lost 0 bases and 2 bases, there was a span of 9 bases. This CDR3 contains 14 residues. From germline, CDR1 is SGHDT and CDR2 YYEEEE. The repertoire was sequenced with immunoSEQ multiplex PCR; TCRdb's copy has only in-frame clones and lacks some. The repertoire holds around 250,000 clones, with around 83% as singletons. The chain combines TRBV5-6 with TRBJ2-7; tentatively, D is TRBD1 (5 bases). The receptor comes from a man older than 75 with acute or convalescent COVID-19. The sequencing sample was made of peripheral blood. CDR3 coding DNA: TGTGCCAGCAGCTTGGCCAGGGCCCCCTACGAGCAGTACTTC. Its translation: CASSLARAPYEQYF.